These 27 T cell receptor beta chains were sequenced from one sample in a study of T cell responses to AZD1222 COVID-19 vaccine. Sequenced by immunoSEQ multiplex PCR; TCRdb stores in-frame clones only, minus some. The sample has roughly 100,000 clones, 70% to 90% seen once. Here the sequenced sample was peripheral blood, taken on day 0 of AZD1222 vaccination. These receptors all come from an adult in good health.

This clone showed up just once. The rearrangement links TRBV5-5 to TRBJ2-3; D not certain. The germline CDR1 and CDR2 sequences are SGHKS and YYEKEE (reference sequence). Trimming stripped 5 bases from V and 7 bases from J, with 11 bases between. This CDR3 spans 12 amino acids. Here the CDR3 reads CASSYLVNTQYF. CDR3 DNA sequence: TGTGCCAGCAGTTACTTGGTGAATACGCAGTATTTT.

This clone turned up a few times. The chain employs TRBV28 and TRBJ1-1; D call uncertain. Deletions cut 6 bases from V and 1 base from J, with 3 bases between. The germline gives CDR1 MDHEN, CDR2 SYDVKM. CDR3 size: 11 residues. CDR3: CASSPNTEAFF. The CDR3 bases are TGTGCCAGCAGCCCGAACACTGAAGCTTTCTTT.

The chain carries TRBV5-4 and TRBJ1-2, with TRBD1 as a possible D gene (5 bases). This CDR3 region has 14 residues. V lost 1 base to trimming and J lost 2 bases, with 9 bases between them. The germline V gene encodes CDR1 SGHNT and CDR2 YYREEE (reference sequence). The CDR3 coding sequence is TGTGCCAGCAGCTTGAAGGGGCCGAACTATGGCTACACCTTC. As protein: CASSLKGPNYGYTF.

The chain combines TRBV11-2 with TRBJ2-5, with D possibly TRBD2 on 6 matching bases. CDR1 is SGHAT, CDR2 FQNNGV, per germline. Trimming left V 5 bases short and J 3 bases short, with 13 bases between. CDR3 length: 14 amino acids. The CDR3 DNA sequence: TGTGCCAGCAGCCCGATCCGGGGGAAAGAGACCCAGTACTTC. Its translation: CASSPIRGKETQYF.

The chain uses TRBV20-1 and TRBJ2-7, with a tentative D call TRBD1 (5 bases). CDR3 length: 15 amino acids. Trimming removed 3 bases from V and 5 bases from J, with 20 bases in between. Germline loops: CDR1 DFQATT, CDR2 SNEGSKA (reference sequence). CDR3 sequence (DNA): TGCAGTGCTAGTTTGGGGCCTCCGACTGAAGACGAGCAGTACTTC. Its protein is CSASLGPPTEDEQYF.

The chain uses TRBV24-1 and TRBJ2-3; TRBD2 matches at 15 bases. CDR3 size: 16 residues. Germline trimming cut 6 bases from V and 3 bases from J; bases unmatched to any gene: 3. CDR1 is KGHDR, CDR2 SFDVKD, per germline. For the CDR3, the DNA is TGTGCCACCAGTATCGGACTAGCGGGGGGGACAGATACGCAGTATTTT. Translation gives CATSIGLAGGTDTQYF.

The chain carries TRBV6-5 and TRBJ1-1, with D maybe TRBD1 (6 bases). Trimming removed 2 bases at V and 0 bases at J, with 7 bases between. The CDR3 runs to 14 residues. CDR1 and CDR2 (germline): MNHEY, SVGAGI. The CDR3 here is CASSYGQLNTEAFF. CDR3 bases: TGTGCCAGCAGTTACGGACAGCTGAACACTGAAGCTTTCTTT.

This clone ranks as medium-sized. The V call is TRBV6-2 or TRBV6-3, the J call TRBJ2-7, with 10 positions matching TRBD2. From germline, CDR1 is MNHEY and CDR2 SVGEGT. The J segment lost 2 bases and the V segment lost 4 bases, leaving 5 bases of the junction unmatched. The CDR3 spans 15 residues. The CDR3, as DNA: TGTGCCAGCAGTTCTTCTAGCGGGGGACCCTACGAGCAGTACTTC. This gives the protein CASSSSSGGPYEQYF.

The rearrangement links TRBV2 to TRBJ2-5, with a weak D call TRBD2 (6 bases). The V gene's germline CDR1 is SNHLY and CDR2 FYNNEI. The CDR3 has 15 residues. Trimming took off 0 bases at V and 4 bases at J, with 12 bases between the two ends. The CDR3 loop reads CASSEAGGRGETQYF. CDR3 DNA: TGTGCCAGCAGTGAAGCGGGGGGTAGGGGAGAGACCCAGTACTTC.

This clone showed up just a few times. This rearrangement joins TRBV9 to TRBJ2-2; no definite D call. CDR1 and CDR2 (germline): SGDLS, YYNGEE. The V end was cut by 0 bases, the J end by 6 bases, with 9 bases between. The CDR3 has 14 residues. The CDR3 loop reads CASSVDWGSGELFF. DNA for the CDR3: TGTGCCAGCAGCGTAGACTGGGGATCCGGGGAGCTGTTTTTT. The full variable domain, its missing parts supplied by reference TRBV9 and TRBJ2-2, is DSGVTQTPKHLITATGQRVTLRCSPRSGDLSVYWYQQSLDQGLQFLIQYYNGEERAKGNILERFSAQQFPDLHSELNLSSLELGDSALYFCASSVDWGSGELFFGEGSRLTVL.

There are a few counts of this clone. V usage is TRBV5-1 and J usage is TRBJ2-2; the D call may be TRBD1 or TRBD2 (6 bases each). The V gene lost 4 bases and the J gene lost 3 bases, with 16 bases spanning the gap. The CDR3 has 16 residues. Per the germline V gene, CDR1 is SGHRS and CDR2 is YFSETQ. The CDR3 is CASSGTHRDYTGELFF. CDR3 nucleotide sequence: TGCGCCAGCAGCGGCACTCACAGGGACTACACCGGGGAGCTGTTTTTT. Looking up the rest from reference TRBV5-1 and TRBJ2-2 gives the full variable domain: KAGVTQTPRYLIKTRGQQVTLSCSPISGHRSVSWYQQTPGQGLQFLFEYFSETQRNKGNFPGRFSGRQFSNSRSEMNVSTLELGDSALYLCASSGTHRDYTGELFFGEGSRLTVL.

The chain joins TRBV24-1 to TRBJ2-1, with no clear D. Trimming stripped 1 base from V and 10 bases from J, with 10 bases between. Germline loops: CDR1 KGHDR, CDR2 SFDVKD. The CDR3 is 13 residues long. In DNA, the CDR3 is TGTGCCACCAGTGATTTAGACACCACGGAGCAGTTCTTC. Translation: CATSDLDTTEQFF.

This clone showed up just a few times. The chain joins TRBV7-2 to TRBJ2-5; TRBD1 matches 7 bases. Trimming removed 4 bases from V and 2 bases from J; junction bases left unmatched: 1. CDR3 length equals 13 residues. Per germline, CDR1 SGHTA and CDR2 FQGNSA. CDR3 nucleotides: TGTGCCAGCAGCTACAGGGGACAAGAGACCCAGTACTTC. Translating gives CASSYRGQETQYF.

V and J are TRBV9 and TRBJ1-4; weak D call: TRBD1 (5 bases). V dropped 0 bases and J dropped 4 bases, with 10 bases sitting between them. Per germline, CDR1 SGDLS and CDR2 YYNGEE. This CDR3 spans 15 amino acids. The CDR3 here is CASSVEGRSNEKLFF. For the CDR3, the DNA is TGTGCCAGCAGCGTAGAGGGACGGAGTAATGAAAAACTGTTTTTT.

The chain couples TRBV28 to TRBJ2-2, with D perhaps matching TRBD2 (6 bases). V lost 6 bases and J 1 base, leaving 9 bases between the germline ends. The CDR3 runs 14 residues. Germline V gene sequence: CDR1 MDHEN, CDR2 SYDVKM. For the CDR3, the DNA is TGTGCCAGCAGAGCGGGTCAGAACACCGGGGAGCTGTTTTTT. It translates to CASRAGQNTGELFF.

CDR3: CASSPGQGPHEQYF. The CDR3 DNA is TGTGCCAGCAGCCCGGGACAGGGACCCCACGAGCAGTACTTC. V and J are TRBV9 and TRBJ2-7, with 9 bases aligning to TRBD1. J gave up 5 bases and V 4 bases, and 7 bases lay outside the gene matches. Germline V gene data show CDR1 as SGDLS and CDR2 as YYNGEE. The CDR3 is 14 amino acids.

This sequence joins TRBV7-2 and TRBJ2-1; 13 positions match TRBD2. Germline CDR1 SGHTA, CDR2 FQGNSA. The ends lost 5 bases at V and 10 bases at J; junction bases unmatched: 14. The CDR3 spans 17 residues. CDR3 nucleotide sequence: TGTGCCAGCAGCGCGACCCCACTAGCGGGAGGGTCTAGGGAGCAGTTCTTC. Protein sequence: CASSATPLAGGSREQFF.

The chain couples TRBV5-1 to TRBJ1-1; D is undetermined. Germline-derived CDR1 and CDR2 are SGHRS and YFSETQ. CDR3 size: 13 residues. The germline V and J ends were trimmed by 4 bases and 3 bases, with 10 bases remaining between them. In DNA form, the CDR3 reads TGCGCCAGCAGCGCCCAGCTCGACACTGAAGCTTTCTTT. It yields the protein CASSAQLDTEAFF.

The gene calls are TRBV29-1 and TRBJ1-2; D uncertain. The CDR3 has 12 residues. V dropped 3 bases and J dropped 0 bases, with 5 bases sitting between them. From germline, CDR1 is SQVTM and CDR2 ANQGSEA. This CDR3 is CSVDSSNYGYTF. The CDR3 nucleotides read TGCAGCGTTGACAGCTCTAACTATGGCTACACCTTC.

The sample holds one count of this clone. Distinct nucleotide sequences in the sample also encode this CDR3. V usage is TRBV6-2 or TRBV6-3 and J usage is TRBJ2-7; D gene uncertain. Germline V gene data show CDR1 as MNHEY and CDR2 as SVGEGT. Deletions cut 3 bases from V and 1 base from J, with 4 bases between. This CDR3 region has 12 residues. The CDR3 loop reads CASSYKSYEQYF. CDR3 nucleotides: TGTGCCAGCAGTTATAAGTCCTACGAGCAGTACTTC.

The V call is TRBV10-2, the J call TRBJ2-1; D possibly corresponds to TRBD2 (6 bases). Germline V gene lookup returns CDR1 WSHSY and CDR2 SAAADI. This CDR3 contains 15 residues. Trimming took 1 base from V and 4 from J, leaving 11 bases between them. CDR3 sequence (DNA): TGCGCCAGCAGTGAGTGGGGGGAGGATTACAATGAGCAGTTCTTC. Its protein product is CASSEWGEDYNEQFF.

The rearrangement joins TRBV2 to TRBJ2-7; unclear D gene. The CDR3 runs 14 residues. The ends were cut back, 4 bases at V and 5 bases at J, with 15 bases in the middle. From germline, CDR1 is SNHLY and CDR2 FYNNEI. The chain's CDR3 is CASSVLTGRNEQYF. Written as DNA, the CDR3 is TGTGCCAGCAGTGTACTTACCGGTCGGAACGAGCAGTACTTC.

The genes are TRBV24-1 and TRBJ1-3, with no clear D. Germline CDR1 is KGHDR and CDR2 is SFDVKD. The CDR3 runs 13 residues. V lost 4 bases and J lost 7, with 10 bases in between. The CDR3 spells CATSERVLNTIYF. CDR3 nucleotide sequence: TGTGCCACCAGTGAGAGGGTTTTGAACACCATATATTTT.

This chain joins TRBV15 and TRBJ1-2; possible D gene TRBD1, 6 bases. The germline V and J ends were trimmed by 1 base and 2 bases, with 14 bases remaining between them. The CDR3 totals 16 residues. Germline V gene data show CDR1 as LNHNV and CDR2 as YYDKDF (reference sequence). DNA for the CDR3: TGTGCCACCAGCAGAGGACCGGGACAACCAAACTATGGCTACACCTTC. Its translation: CATSRGPGQPNYGYTF.

This rearrangement joins TRBV5-5 to TRBJ2-2, with D uncertain. The CDR3 runs 15 residues. Germline CDR1 reads SGHKS; CDR2 reads YYEKEE (reference sequence). V lost 3 bases, J lost 2 bases, and 11 bases lay in between. CDR3 DNA sequence: TGTGCCAGCAGCTCCTCGGACGGCAACACCGGGGAGCTGTTTTTT. Encoded protein: CASSSSDGNTGELFF. The variable domain in full, completed from reference TRBV5-5 and TRBJ2-2, reads DAGVTQSPTHLIKTRGQQVTLRCSPISGHKSVSWYQQVLGQGPQFIFQYYEKEERGRGNFPDRFSARQFPNYSSELNVNALLLGDSALYLCASSSSDGNTGELFFGEGSRLTVL.

J is TRBJ1-6 and V is TRBV28; 7 bases map to TRBD1. Germline lookup yields CDR1 MDHEN and CDR2 SYDVKM. J lost 8 bases, V lost 6 bases, and 10 bases had no gene match. The CDR3 length is 15 residues. DNA for the CDR3: TGTGCCAGCAGCCTGGGAGGGGGCCGGGATTCACCCCTCCACTTT. Its translation is CASSLGGGRDSPLHF.

The genes are TRBV6-6 and TRBJ1-2; a weak D match, TRBD1 (5 bases). The CDR3 consists of 15 residues. The germline gives CDR1 MNHNY, CDR2 SVGAGI (reference sequence). Trimming took off 0 bases at V and 4 bases at J, with 12 bases between the two ends. In DNA, the CDR3 is TGTGCCAGCAGTTACTCGGGGCAGGGCGGCTATGGCTACACCTTC. Translating gives CASSYSGQGGYGYTF.